This record concerns one T cell receptor beta chain sequence. Per the germline V gene, CDR1 is SGHRS and CDR2 is YFSETQ. J gave up 6 bases and V 2 bases, and 10 bases lay outside the gene matches. The CDR3 is 16 residues long. The data belong to a study of blood T cell repertoires in COVID-19. Some clones are missing from TCRdb's copy, which holds only in-frame ones; the method was immunoSEQ multiplex PCR. The table has roughly 78,000 clones, less than 90% seen once. This chain joins TRBV5-1 and TRBJ2-3; 9 bases are a match to TRBD2. The origin of this receptor is a woman aged 80 or older with acute or convalescent COVID-19. The source material was peripheral blood. Written as DNA, the CDR3 is TGCGCCAGCAGCTTTTTAGCGGGAGAACGGTCCGATACGCAGTATTTT. This encodes CASSFLAGERSDTQYF. The whole variable domain, filled in from reference TRBV5-1 and TRBJ2-3, reads KAGVTQTPRYLIKTRGQQVTLSCSPISGHRSVSWYQQTPGQGLQFLFEYFSETQRNKGNFPGRFSGRQFSNSRSEMNVSTLELGDSALYLCASSFLAGERSDTQYFGPGTRLTVL.